The 14 T cell receptor beta chains presented below share a single source sample, sequenced in a study of T cell responses to AZD1222 COVID-19 vaccine. TCRdb's copy holds only in-frame clones and misses some; the assay was immunoSEQ multiplex PCR. Among 150,000 or so clones listed, approximately 78% were seen once. The input for sequencing was peripheral blood, taken on day 0 of MenACWY control vaccination. The receptors here all came from an adult in good health.

This clone was seen at least ten times. The rearrangement links TRBV4-1 to TRBJ1-2; D is uncertain. CDR3 length equals 15 residues. CDR1 and CDR2 (germline): MGHRA, YSYEKL. V dropped 3 bases and J dropped 1 base, with 12 bases sitting between them. This CDR3 reads CASSHQLGSNYGYTF. The CDR3 bases are TGCGCCAGCAGCCACCAACTCGGGAGTAACTATGGCTACACCTTC.

The chain joins TRBV5-3 to TRBJ1-1, with a possible D match to TRBD1 (5 bases). TRBV5-3 is sorted into the ORF group, with uncertain function. The CDR3 has 14 amino acids. Trimming removed 4 bases from V and 5 bases from J, with 15 bases in between. The CDR3 reads CARSIGARGTEAFF. In nucleotides, the CDR3 is TGTGCCAGAAGCATAGGGGCGCGGGGGACTGAAGCTTTCTTT.

The V gene is TRBV14, the J gene TRBJ2-7; TRBD1 aligns across 8 bases. Germline CDR1 and CDR2: SGHDN and FVKESK. The CDR3 is made up of 15 amino acids. V lost 4 bases and J lost 0; bases outside the gene matches: 5. The CDR3 region is CASSLRQGSSYEQYF. As DNA, the CDR3 is TGTGCCAGCAGCCTGCGACAGGGGAGCTCCTACGAGCAGTACTTC.

The rearrangement links TRBV11-2 to TRBJ2-5; D may be TRBD1 (6 bases). V lost 1 base and J lost 3, with 9 bases in between. Germline CDR1 and CDR2: SGHAT and FQNNGV. This CDR3 contains 14 residues. The CDR3 here is CASSLGTGKETQYF. The CDR3, as DNA: TGTGCCAGCAGCTTAGGAACAGGGAAAGAGACCCAGTACTTC.

The rearrangement uses TRBV4-1 and TRBJ2-3, with D possibly being TRBD2 (7 bases). The CDR3 length is 14 residues. Germline lookup yields CDR1 MGHRA and CDR2 YSYEKL. The germline V and J ends were trimmed by 3 bases and 4 bases, with 11 bases remaining between them. CDR3 in DNA: TGCGCCAGCAGCCACATAGGGGGGGCAGATACGCAGTATTTT. It translates to CASSHIGGADTQYF.

Only a few counts were recorded for this clone. This rearrangement joins TRBV19 to TRBJ1-1; no definite D call. V gave up 1 base and J gave up 1 base, with 16 bases separating them. Looked up from germline, CDR1 is LNHDA and CDR2 is SQIVND (reference sequence). The CDR3 contains 17 residues. CDR3 residues: CASSIGGHWTANTEAFF. The CDR3 DNA reads as TGTGCCAGTAGTATAGGCGGGCACTGGACGGCGAACACTGAAGCTTTCTTT.

This rearrangement joins TRBV7-2 to TRBJ2-5; 8 bases align to TRBD2. CDR1 is SGHTA and CDR2 is FQGNSA in the germline V gene. Unmatched junction bases numbered 5, after V lost 1 base and J lost 7 bases. There are 14 residues in the CDR3. The CDR3 bases are TGTGCCAGCAGCTTAGGGCTAGCGGGTGCGACCCAGTACTTC. Translated, it gives CASSLGLAGATQYF.

V is TRBV6-1 and J is TRBJ2-5, with D maybe TRBD2 (6 bases). V dropped 2 bases and J dropped 5 bases, with 12 bases sitting between them. This CDR3 has 14 residues. The germline V gene encodes CDR1 MNHNS and CDR2 SASEGT. CDR3 loop: CASSERAAGETQYF. Written as DNA, the CDR3 is TGTGCCAGCAGTGAACGGGCGGCGGGGGAGACCCAGTACTTC.

This rearrangement joins TRBV7-6 to TRBJ2-1; 7 nucleotides agree with TRBD1. The germline CDR1 and CDR2 sequences are SGHVS and FNYEAQ. V shed 5 bases and J 8 bases; nucleotides not matched to a gene: 21. The CDR3 spans 18 residues. CDR3 residues: CASSKGFRYRGGMDEQFF. CDR3 coding DNA: TGTGCCAGCAGCAAGGGGTTTCGGTACAGGGGTGGAATGGATGAGCAGTTCTTC.

The V and J genes are TRBV27 and TRBJ1-6; unclear D gene. V was clipped by 6 bases and J by 0 bases, with 9 bases between them. The CDR3 extends over 15 amino acids. Germline V CDR1 and CDR2: MNHEY, SMNVEV (reference sequence). CDR3: CASSLAISYNSPLHF. DNA for the CDR3: TGTGCCAGCAGCCTCGCAATCTCCTATAATTCACCCCTCCACTTT.

This clone was picked up one time. The chain joins TRBV7-6 to TRBJ1-1; no clear D. Germline-derived CDR1 and CDR2 are SGHVS and FNYEAQ. The CDR3 is 14 residues long. V was clipped by 2 bases and J by 2 bases, with 9 bases between them. CDR3 in amino acids: CASSLFSSNTEAFF. The CDR3 bases are TGTGCCAGCAGCTTATTTAGCAGTAACACTGAAGCTTTCTTT.

The chain uses TRBV13 and TRBJ2-1; 7 bases agree with TRBD2. J gave up 9 bases and V 5 bases, and 4 bases lay outside the gene matches. The CDR3 totals 12 residues. Germline V CDR1 and CDR2: PRHDT, FYEKMQ (reference sequence). This CDR3 reads CASSRLASEQFF. The DNA of the CDR3 is TGTGCCAGCAGCCGACTAGCAAGTGAGCAGTTCTTC.

This chain links TRBV11-3 with TRBJ1-2, with 10 positions matching TRBD1. The length of the CDR3 is 17 residues. Germline assignment: CDR1 SGHNT and CDR2 YENEEA. With V trimmed by 5 bases and J by 7 bases, 16 bases remained unmatched. The CDR3 nucleotides are TGTGCCAGCAGCCCGGGGGACAGGGGATTCCCTATTAGTGGCTACACCTTC. Its translation: CASSPGDRGFPISGYTF.

The V and J genes are TRBV27 and TRBJ1-6; TRBD1 might be the D (6 bases). This CDR3 contains 15 residues. Trimming left V 6 bases short and J 10 bases short, with 19 bases between. Germline V gene sequence: CDR1 MNHEY, CDR2 SMNVEV (reference sequence). The CDR3 loop reads CASSRGTFATSPLHF. The CDR3 region has the DNA TGTGCCAGCAGCCGGGGGACATTCGCGACATCACCCCTCCACTTT.